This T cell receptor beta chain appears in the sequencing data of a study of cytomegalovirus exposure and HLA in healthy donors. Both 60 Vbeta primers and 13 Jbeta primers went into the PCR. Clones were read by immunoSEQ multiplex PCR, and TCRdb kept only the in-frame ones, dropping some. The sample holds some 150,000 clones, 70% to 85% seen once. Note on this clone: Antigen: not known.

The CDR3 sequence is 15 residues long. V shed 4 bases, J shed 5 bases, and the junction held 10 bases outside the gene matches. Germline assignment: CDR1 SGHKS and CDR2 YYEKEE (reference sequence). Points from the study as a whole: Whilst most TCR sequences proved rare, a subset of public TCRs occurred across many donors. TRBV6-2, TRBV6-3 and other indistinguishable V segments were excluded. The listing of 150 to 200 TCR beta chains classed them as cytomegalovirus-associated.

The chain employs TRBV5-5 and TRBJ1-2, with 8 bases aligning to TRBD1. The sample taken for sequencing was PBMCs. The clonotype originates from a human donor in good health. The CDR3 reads CASSPQDRATYGYTF. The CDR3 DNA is TGTGCCAGCAGCCCACAGGACAGGGCAACGTATGGCTACACCTTC. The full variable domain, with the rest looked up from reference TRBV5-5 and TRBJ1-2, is DAGVTQSPTHLIKTRGQQVTLRCSPISGHKSVSWYQQVLGQGPQFIFQYYEKEERGRGNFPDRFSARQFPNYSSELNVNALLLGDSALYLCASSPQDRATYGYTFGSGTRLTVV.